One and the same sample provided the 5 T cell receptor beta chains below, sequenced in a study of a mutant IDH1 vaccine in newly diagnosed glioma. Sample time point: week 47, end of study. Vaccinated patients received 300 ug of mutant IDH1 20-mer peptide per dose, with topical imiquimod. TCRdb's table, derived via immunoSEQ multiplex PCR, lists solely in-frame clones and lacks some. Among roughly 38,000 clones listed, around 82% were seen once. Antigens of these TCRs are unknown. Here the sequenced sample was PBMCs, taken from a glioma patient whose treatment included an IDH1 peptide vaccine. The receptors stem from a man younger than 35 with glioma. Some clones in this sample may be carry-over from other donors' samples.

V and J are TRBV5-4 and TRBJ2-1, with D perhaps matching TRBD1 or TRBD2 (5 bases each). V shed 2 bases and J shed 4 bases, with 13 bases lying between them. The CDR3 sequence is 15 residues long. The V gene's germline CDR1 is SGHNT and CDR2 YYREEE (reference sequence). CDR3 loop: CASSLAGTVYNEQFF. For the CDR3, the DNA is TGTGCCAGCAGCTTAGCCGGGACGGTTTACAATGAGCAGTTCTTC. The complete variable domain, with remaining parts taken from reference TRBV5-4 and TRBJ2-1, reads ETGVTQSPTHLIKTRGQQVTLRCSSQSGHNTVSWYQQALGQGPQFIFQYYREEENGRGNFPPRFSGLQFPNYSSELNVNALELDDSALYLCASSLAGTVYNEQFFGPGTRLTVL.

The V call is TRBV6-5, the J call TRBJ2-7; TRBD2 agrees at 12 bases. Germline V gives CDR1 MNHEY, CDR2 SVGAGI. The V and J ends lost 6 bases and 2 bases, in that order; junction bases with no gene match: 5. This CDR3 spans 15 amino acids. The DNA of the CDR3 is TGTGCCAGCAGCCCCCTAGCGGGAGGGACCTACGAGCAGTACTTC. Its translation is CASSPLAGGTYEQYF.

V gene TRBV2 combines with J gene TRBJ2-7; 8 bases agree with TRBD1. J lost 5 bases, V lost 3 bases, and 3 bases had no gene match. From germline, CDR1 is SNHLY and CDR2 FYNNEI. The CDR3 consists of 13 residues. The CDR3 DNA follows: TGTGCCAGCAGTGAGCAGGGGGCTCACGAGCAGTACTTC. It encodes CASSEQGAHEQYF. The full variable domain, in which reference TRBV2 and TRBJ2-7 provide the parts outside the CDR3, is EPEVTQTPSHQVTQMGQEVILRCVPISNHLYFYWYRQILGQKVEFLVSFYNNEISEKSEIFDDQFSVERPDGSNFTLKIRSTKLEDSAMYFCASSEQGAHEQYFGPGTRLTVT.

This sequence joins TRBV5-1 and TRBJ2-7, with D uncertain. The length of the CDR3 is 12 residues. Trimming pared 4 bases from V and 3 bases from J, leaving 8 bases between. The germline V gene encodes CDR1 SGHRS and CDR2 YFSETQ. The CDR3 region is CASSKEGYEQYF. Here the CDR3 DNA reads TGCGCCAGCAGCAAAGAAGGCTACGAGCAGTACTTC. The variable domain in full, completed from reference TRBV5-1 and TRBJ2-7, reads KAGVTQTPRYLIKTRGQQVTLSCSPISGHRSVSWYQQTPGQGLQFLFEYFSETQRNKGNFPGRFSGRQFSNSRSEMNVSTLELGDSALYLCASSKEGYEQYFGPGTRLTVT.

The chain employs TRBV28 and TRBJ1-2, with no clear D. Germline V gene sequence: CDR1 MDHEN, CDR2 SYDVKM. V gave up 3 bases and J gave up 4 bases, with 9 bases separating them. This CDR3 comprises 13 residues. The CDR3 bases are TGTGCCAGCAGTTTTCGAGGGATCTATGGCTACACCTTC. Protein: CASSFRGIYGYTF.